These 30 T cell receptor beta chains share one sample of origin, sequenced in a study of blood T cell repertoires in COVID-19. Here immunoSEQ multiplex PCR was the method, and the copy in TCRdb shows in-frame clones only, minus some. The sample has 15,000 to 20,000 clones, 81% seen once; the top ten hold 7% to 8.5%. Sequenced material: peripheral blood. The source of these receptors is a man aged 60 to 75 with acute or convalescent COVID-19.

This sequence joins TRBV7-9 and TRBJ2-7; 7 nucleotides agree with TRBD2. Per germline, CDR1 SEHNR and CDR2 FQNEAQ (reference sequence). V gave up 1 base and J gave up 1 base; unmatched junction bases: 7. CDR3 length equals 16 residues. The CDR3 region has the DNA TGTGCCAGCAGCTTAGTCGGCCCAGCGGGATCCTACGAGCAGTACTTC. This translates into CASSLVGPAGSYEQYF.

This chain joins TRBV5-1 and TRBJ1-2; 10 nucleotides line up with TRBD1. Germline lookup yields CDR1 SGHRS and CDR2 YFSETQ. The CDR3 contains 16 residues. The V and J ends lost 4 bases and 4 bases, in that order; junction bases with no gene match: 10. The CDR3 DNA reads as TGCGCCAGCAGCCCGGGACAGGGGCAAGTCGGCTATGGCTACACCTTC. Translating gives CASSPGQGQVGYGYTF.

The chain recombines TRBV6-6 with TRBJ2-3, with 16 nucleotides matching TRBD2. This CDR3 is built from 20 residues. Trimming cost V 5 bases and J 3 bases; bases outside gene matches: 14. Germline assignment: CDR1 MNHNY and CDR2 SVGAGI (reference sequence). CDR3 in amino acids: CASSRYTPGTSGGATDTQYF. The CDR3 nucleotides are TGTGCCAGCAGTCGATACACGCCCGGGACTAGCGGGGGGGCAACAGATACGCAGTATTTT.

The chain joins TRBV5-5 to TRBJ2-5, with D possibly TRBD1 on 7 matching bases. This CDR3 is 13 amino acids long. Trimming took off 7 bases at V and 5 bases at J, with 15 bases between the two ends. CDR1 and CDR2 (germline): SGHKS, YYEKEE (reference sequence). CDR3 coding DNA: TGTGCCAGCGCGGGGACAGCTTTCGAGACCCAGTACTTC. Amino acids: CASAGTAFETQYF.

In its sample, this clone was seen a few times. Relative to the germline gene, one junction end is altered; a read error may explain this. The gene calls are TRBV5-4 and TRBJ2-5, with 7 bases fitting TRBD2. The germline gives CDR1 SGHNT, CDR2 YYREEE (reference sequence). The CDR3 covers 12 residues. The CDR3 loop reads CASSRGWDYLHF. CDR3 coding DNA: TGTGCCAGCAGCCGAGGGTGGGACTACCTCCACTTC. The full variable domain, completed using reference TRBV5-4 and TRBJ2-5, is ETGVTQSPTHLIKTRGQQVTLRCSSQSGHNTVSWYQQALGQGPQFIFQYYREEENGRGNFPPRFSGLQFPNYSSELNVNALELDDSALYLCASSRGWDYLHFGPGTRLLVL.

V usage is TRBV27 and J usage is TRBJ2-7, with 7 nucleotides matching TRBD2. Germline-derived CDR1 and CDR2 are MNHEY and SMNVEV (reference sequence). V gave up 5 bases and J gave up 3 bases; unmatched junction bases: 7. This CDR3 contains 14 residues. DNA for the CDR3: TGTGCCAGCAGTGGGGAGGGGTCTCGCTACGAGCAGTACTTC. Amino acid sequence: CASSGEGSRYEQYF.

This clone was counted only a few times. The V and J genes are TRBV9 and TRBJ2-3, with 8 positions matching TRBD2. Germline lookup yields CDR1 SGDLS and CDR2 YYNGEE. CDR3 length: 15 residues. The J segment lost 0 bases and the V segment lost 7 bases, leaving 7 bases of the junction unmatched. The DNA of the CDR3 is TGTGCCAGCGAGGAGCGGGGGCACAGCACAGATACGCAGTATTTT. Amino acids: CASEERGHSTDTQYF.

The rearrangement uses TRBV21-1 and TRBJ2-7; the table's D gene call, TRBD2, was not cross checked with the DNA. TRBV21-1 constitutes a pseudogene. This CDR3 comprises 15 residues. CDR3 sequence reads: CASSQGLAGPRGQYF. The DNA for the CDR3 is TGTGCCAGCAGCCAGGGGTTAGCGGGACCCCGGGGGCAGTACTTC.

The chain links TRBV19 to TRBJ1-1, with a weak D call TRBD1 (6 bases). Trimming took off 6 bases at V and 4 bases at J, with 18 bases between the two ends. This CDR3 comprises 15 residues. Germline loops: CDR1 LNHDA, CDR2 SQIVND (reference sequence). DNA of the CDR3: TGTGCCAGTAGGCCCAAGACAGGTTCCGGCACTGAAGCTTTCTTT. It specifies CASRPKTGSGTEAFF.

V gene TRBV7-9 combines with J gene TRBJ1-1, with 10 bases aligning to TRBD1. The germline gives CDR1 SEHNR, CDR2 FQNEAQ (reference sequence). This CDR3 is built from 15 residues. V dropped 5 bases and J dropped 3; count of bases not matched to a gene: 6. The DNA of the CDR3 is TGTGCCAGCAGCCCGGGACAGGGGTTGGACACTGAAGCTTTCTTT. It is translated as CASSPGQGLDTEAFF.

The genes are TRBV7-2 and TRBJ2-1; 8 bases match TRBD2. Germline V gives CDR1 SGHTA, CDR2 FQGNSA. This CDR3 spans 16 amino acids. Germline trimming cut 7 bases from V and 6 bases from J; bases unmatched to any gene: 14. The CDR3 DNA sequence: TGTGCCAGCACCCAGACAGCGGGGGCTCCTGGCAATGAGCAGTTCTTC. This translates into CASTQTAGAPGNEQFF. The whole variable domain, filled in from reference TRBV7-2 and TRBJ2-1, reads GAGVSQSPSNKVTEKGKDVELRCDPISGHTALYWYRQSLGQGLEFLIYFQGNSAPDKSGLPSDRFSAERTGGSVSTLTIQRTQQEDSAVYLCASTQTAGAPGNEQFFGPGTRLTVL.

CDR3: CASSPQGGGYNEQFF. The CDR3 coding sequence is TGTGCCAGCAGTCCCCAGGGCGGGGGTTACAATGAGCAGTTCTTC. V gene TRBV6-5 combines with J gene TRBJ2-1, with 7 bases lining up with TRBD2. The germline gives CDR1 MNHEY, CDR2 SVGAGI. V shed 5 bases, J shed 4 bases, and the junction held 8 bases outside the gene matches. This CDR3 has 15 residues.

The CDR3 is CASSSRRTPYNEQFF. The CDR3 DNA sequence: TGTGCCAGCAGCTCAAGGAGGACCCCCTACAATGAGCAGTTCTTC. The J gene is TRBJ2-1, the V gene TRBV7-6; tentatively, D is TRBD2 (5 bases). V lost 4 bases, J lost 2 bases, and 12 bases lay in between. The CDR3 runs to 15 residues. Germline CDR1 is SGHVS and CDR2 is FNYEAQ.

The chain links TRBV11-2 to TRBJ2-7, with D perhaps TRBD2 (7 bases). Germline V lookup: CDR1 SGHAT, CDR2 FQNNGV. The ends were cut back, 0 bases at V and 2 bases at J, with 11 bases in the middle. This CDR3 contains 15 residues. The DNA for the CDR3 is TGTGCCAGCAGCTTAGAGAGGGGGGGTGCCTACGAGCAGTACTTC. This sequence encodes CASSLERGGAYEQYF.

Judged by abundance, this clone is medium-sized. The chain uses TRBV6-5 and TRBJ2-7; weak D call: TRBD1 (5 bases). V gave up 5 bases and J gave up 3 bases, with 11 bases separating them. Germline CDR1 is MNHEY and CDR2 is SVGAGI. The length of the CDR3 is 13 residues. The CDR3, as DNA: TGTGCCAGCAGTCCAACAGGAAACTACGAGCAGTACTTC. Its protein product is CASSPTGNYEQYF.

V usage is TRBV2 and J usage is TRBJ1-1; a possible D gene is TRBD1 (5 bases). The CDR3 contains 12 residues. V dropped 10 bases and J dropped 2 bases, with 11 bases sitting between them. The germline V gene encodes CDR1 SNHLY and CDR2 FYNNEI. CDR3 protein: CATRAGNTEAFF. As DNA, the CDR3 is TGTGCCACCAGGGCAGGTAACACTGAAGCTTTCTTT.

The chain joins TRBV4-2 to TRBJ2-3, with 7 bases fitting TRBD2. The junction had 5 bases not matched to a gene; V was cut back by 1 base and J by 1 base. The CDR3 covers 16 residues. The germline CDR1 and CDR2 sequences are LGHNA and YNFKEQ. The CDR3 loop reads CASSQGAGVRTDTQYF. CDR3 DNA sequence: TGTGCCAGCAGCCAAGGTGCGGGGGTTCGCACAGATACGCAGTATTTT.

The chain carries TRBV5-8 and TRBJ2-3; possible D gene TRBD1, 6 bases. CDR3 size: 16 residues. V dropped 3 bases and J dropped 2 bases, with 16 bases sitting between them. Germline-derived CDR1 and CDR2 are SGHTS and YDEGEE. The CDR3 here is CASSWLDRRHTDTQYF. CDR3 DNA sequence: TGTGCCAGCAGCTGGCTCGACAGGCGACACACAGATACGCAGTATTTT.

The chain combines TRBV24-1 with TRBJ1-2, with D tentatively TRBD1 (6 bases). CDR1 and CDR2 from the germline V gene are KGHDR and SFDVKD. The CDR3 runs 13 residues. The ends were cut back, 4 bases at V and 3 bases at J, with 8 bases in the middle. The CDR3 here is CATSDRTDYGYTF. CDR3 bases: TGTGCCACCAGTGACCGGACAGACTATGGCTACACCTTC.

This clone was observed once. The rearrangement joins TRBV14 to TRBJ1-2, with D unclear. Germline CDR1 SGHDN, CDR2 FVKESK. V lost 0 bases, J lost 7 bases, and 12 bases lay in between. The CDR3 consists of 14 residues. CDR3 protein: CASSQDSGGVGYTF. The CDR3 region has the DNA TGTGCCAGCAGCCAAGATTCAGGCGGGGTTGGCTACACCTTC.

This chain connects TRBV18 to TRBJ1-3; no reliable D call. CDR1 and CDR2 (germline): KGHSH, LQKENI. V was pared by 1 base and J by 0 bases, with 10 bases between. This CDR3 contains 16 residues. The CDR3 loop reads CASSPLNLPSGNTIYF. DNA for the CDR3: TGTGCCAGCTCACCACTCAATCTACCCTCTGGAAACACCATATATTTT.

The chain's CDR3 is CAWSVQWGGKNTEAFF. CDR3 sequence (DNA): TGTGCCTGGAGTGTACAGTGGGGGGGAAAGAACACTGAAGCTTTCTTT. The rearrangement joins TRBV30 to TRBJ1-1; possibly TRBD1 for D (5 bases). There are 16 residues in the CDR3. V was cut by 0 bases and J by 1 base, with 15 bases left in between. Germline V gene sequence: CDR1 GTSNPN, CDR2 SVGIG (reference sequence).

J is TRBJ1-4 and V is TRBV27; D possibly corresponds to TRBD1 (6 bases). The CDR3 spans 16 residues. V was pared by 5 bases and J by 12 bases, with 25 bases between. Germline V gene lookup returns CDR1 MNHEY and CDR2 SMNVEV (reference sequence). For the CDR3, the DNA is TGTGCCAGCAGTCCGAGGGTTGGGCAGGGGAGGGAGGAACTGTTTTTT. Protein sequence: CASSPRVGQGREELFF.

This sequence joins TRBV5-1 and TRBJ2-5; possible D gene TRBD1, 6 bases. Trimming took off 2 bases at V and 0 bases at J, with 8 bases between the two ends. Germline-derived CDR1 and CDR2 are SGHRS and YFSETQ. The CDR3 extends over 14 amino acids. The CDR3 nucleotides read TGCGCCAGCAGCTTACAGGGCCACCAAGAGACCCAGTACTTC. This translates into CASSLQGHQETQYF. The whole variable domain, filled in from reference TRBV5-1 and TRBJ2-5, reads KAGVTQTPRYLIKTRGQQVTLSCSPISGHRSVSWYQQTPGQGLQFLFEYFSETQRNKGNFPGRFSGRQFSNSRSEMNVSTLELGDSALYLCASSLQGHQETQYFGPGTRLLVL.

V and J are TRBV14 and TRBJ2-2; D is uncertain. V shed 3 bases and J shed 5 bases, with 10 bases lying between them. The CDR3 has 14 residues. Germline V gene lookup returns CDR1 SGHDN and CDR2 FVKESK. CDR3 amino acids: CASSQFRATGELFF. The CDR3 DNA is TGTGCCAGCAGCCAGTTCCGCGCGACCGGGGAGCTGTTTTTT.

The genes are TRBV5-1 and TRBJ2-7; TRBD1 matches at 11 bases. CDR1 and CDR2 (germline): SGHRS, YFSETQ. The CDR3 spans 15 residues. V lost 2 bases to trimming and J lost 6 bases; unmatched junction nucleotides: 7. The CDR3 protein is CASSLQGTGGREQYF. CDR3 nucleotide sequence: TGCGCCAGCAGCTTACAAGGGACAGGGGGACGCGAGCAGTACTTC.

The chain uses TRBV2 and TRBJ1-4; D is perhaps TRBD1 (5 bases). V was cut by 6 bases and J by 8 bases, with 19 bases left in between. The germline V gene encodes CDR1 SNHLY and CDR2 FYNNEI. The CDR3 totals 15 residues. The CDR3 is CASSGTGLKGEKLFF. The CDR3 nucleotides are TGTGCCAGCAGCGGAACGGGACTTAAGGGGGAAAAACTGTTTTTT.

V is TRBV4-1 and J is TRBJ1-1, with D maybe TRBD1 (6 bases). Germline V gene sequence: CDR1 MGHRA, CDR2 YSYEKL. Deletions cut 0 bases from V and 2 bases from J, with 10 bases between. The CDR3 contains 15 residues. The CDR3 bases are TGCGCCAGCAGCCAAGAAAACAGGGTAAACACTGAAGCTTTCTTT. Protein product: CASSQENRVNTEAFF.

This chain connects TRBV4-1 to TRBJ1-1, with D tentatively TRBD1 (5 bases). The V end lost 3 bases, the J end lost 3 bases, and 8 bases lay between the germline ends. There are 13 residues in the CDR3. Germline values: CDR1 MGHRA, CDR2 YSYEKL. CDR3 nucleotides: TGCGCCAGCAGCCAGAGACAGCACACTGAAGCTTTCTTT. Amino acid sequence: CASSQRQHTEAFF.

This clone was seen a single time. This chain connects TRBV19 to TRBJ1-3; D is uncertain. The CDR3 loop spans 13 amino acids. Germline lookup yields CDR1 LNHDA and CDR2 SQIVND (reference sequence). V shed 3 bases and J shed 4 bases, with 7 bases lying between them. Here the CDR3 reads CASSILLGNTIYF. CDR3 nucleotides: TGTGCCAGTAGTATCCTACTGGGAAACACCATATATTTT.